One sample yielded the 12 T cell receptor beta chains listed below, sequenced in a study of T cell changes during pregnancy in multiple sclerosis. The method was immunoSEQ multiplex PCR; TCRdb's version includes in-frame clones alone and lacks a portion of them. The data show over 30,000 clones, about 90% seen once. Sequences were derived from CD4+ T cells from peripheral blood mononuclear cells, sampled in the second trimester of pregnancy. The receptors stem from a female donor in good health, enrolled as a control in a pregnancy study.

This clone has just one count. The chain carries TRBV19 and TRBJ2-7; 7 nucleotides align to TRBD2. This CDR3 spans 18 amino acids. CDR1 LNHDA and CDR2 SQIVND come from the germline V gene (reference sequence). The J segment lost 2 bases and the V segment lost 3 bases, leaving 16 bases of the junction unmatched. This chain's CDR3 is CASSIRGVVVTRTYEQYF. The CDR3 DNA reads TGTGCCAGTAGTATTCGGGGGGTTGTCGTGACCAGAACCTACGAGCAGTACTTC.

The chain uses TRBV19 and TRBJ1-1; no clear D. Germline CDR1 LNHDA, CDR2 SQIVND (reference sequence). V was pared by 5 bases and J by 0 bases, with 10 bases between. This CDR3 is built from 14 residues. The CDR3 loop reads CASSHFRVNTEAFF. CDR3 nucleotide sequence: TGTGCCAGTAGTCACTTTCGGGTGAACACTGAAGCTTTCTTT.

The genes are TRBV7-9 and TRBJ1-5, with TRBD1 matching 7 bases. The CDR3 contains 14 residues. The V gene end was trimmed by 5 bases and the J gene end by 2 bases; junction bases not matched to a gene: 3. Germline lookup yields CDR1 SEHNR and CDR2 FQNEAQ (reference sequence). The DNA for the CDR3 is TGTGCCAGCAGCCGAGACAGGGGCAATCAGCCCCAGCATTTT. It yields the protein CASSRDRGNQPQHF.

This clone has only a few counts. The chain recombines TRBV5-1 with TRBJ1-1; weak D call: TRBD1 (5 bases). The V gene's germline CDR1 is SGHRS and CDR2 YFSETQ. Trimming pared 1 base from V and 1 base from J, leaving 5 bases between. The CDR3 totals 13 residues. In nucleotides, the CDR3 is TGCGCCAGCAGCTTGCAGGGGAACACTGAAGCTTTCTTT. Protein product: CASSLQGNTEAFF.

The chain has TRBV9 and TRBJ2-4, with D possibly matching TRBD2 (7 bases). This CDR3 has 14 amino acids. Trimming shortened V by 3 bases and J by 8 bases, and 15 bases separated the two germline ends. Germline V lookup: CDR1 SGDLS, CDR2 YYNGEE. The CDR3 DNA is TGTGCCAGCAGCGAGGGGGGGGGATCGGACATTCAGTACTTC. Translation: CASSEGGGSDIQYF.

This chain connects TRBV19 to TRBJ1-1; D possibly corresponds to TRBD1 (6 bases). Germline-derived CDR1 and CDR2 are LNHDA and SQIVND (reference sequence). The V end lost 5 bases, the J end lost 1 base, and 14 bases lay between the germline ends. The CDR3 is 15 residues long. The CDR3 DNA sequence: TGTGCCAGTAGTGCCACAGGGATCGGGAACACTGAAGCTTTCTTT. This gives the protein CASSATGIGNTEAFF.

This chain connects TRBV19 to TRBJ1-4, with 7 bases fitting TRBD1. Germline V gives CDR1 LNHDA, CDR2 SQIVND (reference sequence). The CDR3 totals 15 residues. Trimming removed 5 bases from V and 2 bases from J; junction bases left unmatched: 5. For the CDR3, the DNA is TGTGCCAGTAGTTCAATGACAGGGACTAATGAAAAACTGTTTTTT. Translation gives CASSSMTGTNEKLFF.

The J gene is TRBJ1-2, the V gene TRBV27; D may be TRBD1 (6 bases). Germline CDR1 and CDR2: MNHEY and SMNVEV (reference sequence). The CDR3 extends over 13 amino acids. Trimming pared 8 bases from V and 0 bases from J, leaving 10 bases between. CDR3 sequence (DNA): TGTGCCAGCCGTCGGACAGCTAACTATGGCTACACCTTC. Translation: CASRRTANYGYTF.

The chain carries TRBV7-3 and TRBJ2-2, with TRBD1 identical over 8 bases. Trimming took 2 bases from V and 8 from J; bases not matched to a gene: 7. The length of the CDR3 is 15 residues. Per the germline V gene, CDR1 is SGHTA and CDR2 is FQGTGA. The CDR3 is CASSLFPGGRGELFF. The CDR3 coding sequence is TGTGCCAGCAGCTTATTCCCAGGGGGCAGAGGGGAGCTGTTTTTT.

The chain recombines TRBV9 with TRBJ2-2; TRBD1 aligns across 7 bases. The ends lost 4 bases at V and 0 bases at J; junction bases unmatched: 12. CDR3 length: 18 residues. Germline values: CDR1 SGDLS, CDR2 YYNGEE. The CDR3 nucleotides read TGTGCCAGCAGCAGGGGCCTGACAGGGATCCCGAACACCGGGGAGCTGTTTTTT. Translated, it gives CASSRGLTGIPNTGELFF.

The chain is built from TRBV6-5 and TRBJ1-5; D might be TRBD1 (6 bases). V lost 4 bases and J 0 bases, leaving 10 bases between the germline ends. CDR3 length equals 15 residues. CDR1 is MNHEY and CDR2 is SVGAGI in the germline V gene. CDR3 sequence (DNA): TGTGCCAGCAGTTCGACAGGAACTAGCAATCAGCCCCAGCATTTT. Protein sequence: CASSSTGTSNQPQHF.

The DNA of the CDR3 is TGTGCCAGCAGCCCGTCGTTGGGGCCAGGGGGCTACACCTTC. Encoded protein: CASSPSLGPGGYTF. The chain couples TRBV6-1 to TRBJ1-2, with a possible D match to TRBD1 (5 bases). The CDR3 has 14 amino acids. Trimming took 6 bases from V and 8 from J, leaving 19 bases between them. Looked up from germline, CDR1 is MNHNS and CDR2 is SASEGT.